The sequence of this T cell receptor (beta chain) was determined in a study of blood T cell repertoires in COVID-19. This clone was found once. Measured with immunoSEQ multiplex PCR; TCRdb has only the in-frame clones, and not every one. The sample comprises over 150,000 clones, over 70% of which are singletons, and 2.5% to 3.5% rests with the top ten. Source material: peripheral blood. This receptor was taken from a woman aged 55-69 years with acute or convalescent COVID-19.

The CDR3 sequence: CASSGGQMNTEAFF. CDR3 sequence (DNA): TGCGCCAGCAGCGGGGGACAGATGAACACTGAAGCTTTCTTT. The genes are TRBV5-1 and TRBJ1-1, with 7 bases aligning to TRBD1. Germline CDR1 reads SGHRS; CDR2 reads YFSETQ. CDR3 size: 14 residues. V was pared by 4 bases and J by 0 bases, with 3 bases of the junction left unmatched.